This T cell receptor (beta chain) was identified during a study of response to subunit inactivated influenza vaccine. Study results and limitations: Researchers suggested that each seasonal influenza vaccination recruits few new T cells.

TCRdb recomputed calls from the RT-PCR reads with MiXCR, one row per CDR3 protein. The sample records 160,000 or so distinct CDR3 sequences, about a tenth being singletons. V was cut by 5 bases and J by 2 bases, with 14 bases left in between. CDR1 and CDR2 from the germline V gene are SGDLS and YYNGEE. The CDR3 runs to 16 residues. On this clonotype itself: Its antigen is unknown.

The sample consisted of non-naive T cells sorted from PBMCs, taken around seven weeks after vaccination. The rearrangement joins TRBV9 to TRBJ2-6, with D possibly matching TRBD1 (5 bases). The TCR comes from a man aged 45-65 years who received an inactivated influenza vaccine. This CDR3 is CASSPDLRAGANVLTF. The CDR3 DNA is TGTGCCAGCAGTCCGGACCTCAGGGCTGGGGCCAACGTCCTGACTTTC.